The rows below give T cell receptor beta chains drawn from one sample of a study of cytomegalovirus exposure and HLA in healthy donors. Profiled with immunoSEQ multiplex PCR; TCRdb holds only in-frame clones, not every one. The profile covers just over 150,000 clones, with roughly 73% appearing a single time and more than 1.1% taken by the ten largest. The sequencing sample was made of PBMCs. The receptors come from a woman in her 30s in good health and CMV-seronegative. CDR3s include the opening cysteine and the closing phenylalanine or tryptophan. Clone size is shown for a subset of rows, as once, few, many or a class of expanded clone.

>NA|TRBV5-1
CASSPSTGGGQPQHF
>NA|TRBV19
CASTPQGGGGTEAFF
>NA|TRBV6-6
CASRLPGNTIYF
>few|TRBV29-1
CSVEARGLVGDEQFF
>NA|TRBV19
CASSIRGGTEAFF
>NA|TRBV7-9
CSSSFRDSTFTDTQYF
>few|TRBV19
CASSQGGVHTDTQYF
>NA|TRBV15
CATRLGGLAFF
>NA|TRBV5-4
CASSLAFGQGIFLGEKLFF
>NA|TRBV5-1
CASSPNPGAHEKLFF
>once|TRBV2
CASSEAQWAPKDPLHF
>NA|TRBV28
CASSLTDGGYGYTF
>NA|TRBV9
CANRQRASGSYEQYF
>NA|TRBV28
CASRGGTYNSPLHF
>NA|TRBV19
CASSPRQTSGNTIYF
>NA|TRBV6-5
CASSYLTRVYEQYF
>NA|TRBV11-2
CASSYKSGGHYEQYF
>NA|TRBV2
CASSGSQSYNEQFF
>once|TRBV7-8
CASSLTGAGYGYTF
>few|TRBV5-1
CASSVTSGDHNEQFF
>NA|TRBV30
CAWRDNLDTEAFF
>few|TRBV2
CASLPGTTGELFF
>NA|TRBV19
CASSKGAFNQPQHF
>few|TRBV19
CAALDRANTGELFF
>NA|TRBV10-1
CASSVVAGGSDTQYF
>NA|TRBV7-8
CASSFGLGNEQFF
>NA|TRBV19
CASSMAASYNEQFF
>NA|TRBV7-9
CASSFGGLKGYTF
>NA|TRBV2
CASSVTGGWETQYF
>NA|TRBV11-3
CASSLGGLYYNEQFF
>NA|TRBV18
CASSDSIGNTEAFF
>few|TRBV28
CASSFGNIQYF
>NA|TRBV6-5
CASARTGVYGYTF
>NA|TRBV18
CASSPGGLETQYF
>NA|TRBV29-1
CSVVALGTQYF
>NA|TRBV2
CASNTAAGSYNSPLHF
>NA|TRBV18
CASSRDRGRVTEAFF
>few|TRBV19
CASSGGGYGETQYF
>NA|TRBV29-1
CSVVGTLTYEQYF
>NA|TRBV25-1
CASSLGGGMKRYF
>NA|TRBV5-1
CASSLVSLNTEAFF
>NA|TRBV7-8
CASSLATGNQPQHF
>NA|TRBV7-2
CASSLGGAGNQPQHF
>NA|TRBV15
CATSRVGHINQPQHF
>few|TRBV7-9
CASSFLKREDSPLHF